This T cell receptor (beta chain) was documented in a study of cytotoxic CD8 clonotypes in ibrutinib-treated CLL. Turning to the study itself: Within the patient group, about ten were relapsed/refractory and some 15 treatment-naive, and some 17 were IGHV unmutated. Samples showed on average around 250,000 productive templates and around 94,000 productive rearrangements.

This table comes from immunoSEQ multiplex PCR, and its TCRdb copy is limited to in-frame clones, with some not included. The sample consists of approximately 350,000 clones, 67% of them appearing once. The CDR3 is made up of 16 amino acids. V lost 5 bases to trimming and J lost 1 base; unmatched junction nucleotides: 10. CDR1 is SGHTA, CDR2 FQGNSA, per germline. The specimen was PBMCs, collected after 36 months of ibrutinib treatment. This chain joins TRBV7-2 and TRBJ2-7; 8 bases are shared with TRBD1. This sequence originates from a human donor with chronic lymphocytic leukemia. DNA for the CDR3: TGTGCCAGCAGCCAGAGTATAGGGACAGGATCCTACGAGCAGTACTTC. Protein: CASSQSIGTGSYEQYF.